The clone carrying this T cell receptor (beta chain) was observed a single time. Germline CDR1 and CDR2: SNHLY and FYNNEI. Deletions cut 0 bases from V and 0 bases from J, with 18 bases between. The CDR3 is 19 amino acids. These data come from a study of T cell changes during pregnancy in multiple sclerosis. Produced via immunoSEQ multiplex PCR; TCRdb's table is partial and in-frame only. Of about 34,000 clones in the sample, 70% to 90% were seen once. The sequence derives from a female donor with multiple sclerosis, enrolled in a pregnancy study. This chain joins TRBV2 and TRBJ2-1; the D gene is possibly TRBD2 (6 bases). The material sequenced was CD8+ T cells from peripheral blood mononuclear cells, taken in the third trimester of pregnancy. CDR3 nucleotides: TGTGCCAGCAGTGAAGCGGGCCCCCTCGGGGGTAGCTCCTACAATGAGCAGTTCTTC. Translated, it gives CASSEAGPLGGSSYNEQFF.